The 10 T cell receptor beta chains below come from one sample, sequenced in a study of shared clonotypes between healthy human individuals. Profiling relied on immunoSEQ multiplex PCR, and the TCRdb table lists in-frame clones only, not all of them. The sample lists approximately 740,000 clones, about 74% occurring once. Sequences were obtained from memory CD4+ T cells sorted from blood. Subset described: CD45RA-negative fraction. Source of these receptors: a woman in her thirties in good health.

This clone occurred a few times. CDR3 sequence: CASSPQGARNEKLFF. CDR3 in DNA: TGCGCCAGCAGCCCCCAGGGGGCCCGTAATGAAAAACTGTTTTTT. The rearrangement uses TRBV4-1 and TRBJ1-4; TRBD1 agrees at 8 bases. The germline CDR1 and CDR2 sequences are MGHRA and YSYEKL. The CDR3 sequence is 15 residues long. Trimming took 4 bases from V and 4 from J; bases not matched to a gene: 5.

The sample holds a few counts of this clone. This chain joins TRBV5-1 and TRBJ2-3; possibly TRBD1 for D (6 bases). This CDR3 has 15 residues. Trimming left V 3 bases short and J 6 bases short, with 17 bases between. CDR1 is SGHRS, CDR2 YFSETQ, per germline. CDR3 amino acids: CASSSGQPGADTQYF. In nucleotides, the CDR3 is TGCGCCAGCAGCTCCGGACAGCCAGGGGCGGATACGCAGTATTTT. Combining the CDR3 with reference TRBV5-1 and TRBJ2-3 gives the whole variable domain KAGVTQTPRYLIKTRGQQVTLSCSPISGHRSVSWYQQTPGQGLQFLFEYFSETQRNKGNFPGRFSGRQFSNSRSEMNVSTLELGDSALYLCASSSGQPGADTQYFGPGTRLTVL.

The chain recombines TRBV19 with TRBJ2-7; 9 positions match TRBD2. CDR1 and CDR2 from the germline V gene are LNHDA and SQIVND (reference sequence). With 3 bases clipped from V and 6 bases from J, the junction kept 6 bases outside the gene matches. The CDR3 covers 14 residues. The DNA of the CDR3 is TGTGCCAGTAGTATTTTAGCGGGAGCGAGCGAGCAGTACTTC. It encodes CASSILAGASEQYF.

The chain combines TRBV27 with TRBJ2-7; 15 bases match TRBD2. The germline gives CDR1 MNHEY, CDR2 SMNVEV (reference sequence). The V gene end was trimmed by 4 bases and the J gene end by 4 bases; junction bases not matched to a gene: 5. The length of the CDR3 is 16 residues. CDR3 nucleotides: TGTGCCAGCAGTTACTCGGGACTAGCGGGAGGATACGAGCAGTACTTC. Residues: CASSYSGLAGGYEQYF.

Notes on this clone: Other DNA sequences in this specimen translate into the identical CDR3. The J gene is TRBJ2-7, the V gene TRBV2; D call uncertain. V was shortened by 2 bases and J by 3 bases, with 5 bases between the two germline ends. Germline CDR1 SNHLY, CDR2 FYNNEI. The CDR3 is 12 amino acids. The CDR3 reads CASSENSYEQYF. The CDR3 region has the DNA TGTGCCAGCAGTGAAAACAGCTACGAGCAGTACTTC.

The chain joins TRBV28 to TRBJ2-7; D may be TRBD1 or TRBD2 (5 bases each). Germline CDR1 is MDHEN and CDR2 is SYDVKM. Trimming removed 5 bases at V and 2 bases at J, with 16 bases between. This CDR3 is 15 amino acids long. The CDR3 DNA sequence: TGTGCCAGCAGTCCCGGGGCACCGGAACCCTACGAGCAGTACTTC. Encoded protein: CASSPGAPEPYEQYF.

This chain uses TRBV28 with TRBJ1-5; a weak D match, TRBD1 (5 bases). The length of the CDR3 is 12 residues. V was pared by 5 bases and J by 9 bases, with 11 bases between. CDR1 and CDR2 (germline): MDHEN, SYDVKM. The CDR3 DNA follows: TGTGCCAGCAGTCAGGGAAAACGGCCCCAGCATTTT. It specifies CASSQGKRPQHF.

This clone has only one observation. CDR3 in amino acids: CASSPYGTDVYEQYF. Written as DNA, the CDR3 is TGTGCCAGCAGCCCATACGGGACAGACGTGTACGAGCAGTACTTC. The genes are TRBV13 and TRBJ2-7; 7 bases align to TRBD1. Germline lookup yields CDR1 PRHDT and CDR2 FYEKMQ (reference sequence). The J segment lost 4 bases and the V segment lost 5 bases, leaving 11 bases of the junction unmatched. This CDR3 region has 15 residues.

The V gene is TRBV28, the J gene TRBJ2-5; tentative D call: TRBD2 (5 bases). The germline CDR1 and CDR2 sequences are MDHEN and SYDVKM. This CDR3 has 15 amino acids. Trimming removed 3 bases from V and 5 bases from J, with 16 bases in between. CDR3 in amino acids: CASSFHPGYRETQYF. In nucleotides, the CDR3 is TGTGCCAGCAGTTTTCACCCGGGGTATCGGGAGACCCAGTACTTC.

This chain links TRBV7-8 with TRBJ2-7; 7 nucleotides agree with TRBD1. V lost 5 bases to trimming and J lost 8 bases; unmatched junction nucleotides: 18. The CDR3 consists of 16 residues. Germline V lookup: CDR1 SGHVS, CDR2 FQNEAQ. CDR3 sequence: CASSLLSGTVSGKQYF. The CDR3 DNA reads as TGTGCCAGCAGCCTTCTCTCCGGGACAGTATCTGGCAAGCAGTACTTC.